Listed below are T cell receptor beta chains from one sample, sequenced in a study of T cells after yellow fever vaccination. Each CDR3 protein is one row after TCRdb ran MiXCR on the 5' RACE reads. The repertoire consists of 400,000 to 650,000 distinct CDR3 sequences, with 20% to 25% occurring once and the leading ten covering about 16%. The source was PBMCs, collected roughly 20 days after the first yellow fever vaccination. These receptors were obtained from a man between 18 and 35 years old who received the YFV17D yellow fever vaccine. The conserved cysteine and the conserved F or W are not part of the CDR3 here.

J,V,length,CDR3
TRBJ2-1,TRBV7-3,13,ASSLIAGGRVEQF
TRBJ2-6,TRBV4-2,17,ASSQPDRDLSSGANVLT
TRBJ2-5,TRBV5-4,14,ASSGTGTSGTRTQY
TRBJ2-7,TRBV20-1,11,SARGLAGAEQY
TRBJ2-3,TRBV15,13,ATSWSGVHSDTQY
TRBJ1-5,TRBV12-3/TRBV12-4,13,ASSKGQGGDQPQH
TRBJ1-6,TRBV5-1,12,ASKIGGENSPLH
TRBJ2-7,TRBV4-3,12,ASSQEQGTYEQY
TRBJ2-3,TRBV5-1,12,ASSLRSNPDTQY
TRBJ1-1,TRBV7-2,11,ASSLVAGTEAF
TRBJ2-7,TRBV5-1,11,ASMSRGDDEQY
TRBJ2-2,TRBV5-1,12,ASSFIKNTGELF
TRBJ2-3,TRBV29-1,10,SPRQFTDTQY
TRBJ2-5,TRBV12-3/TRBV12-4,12,ASSYVLFQETQY
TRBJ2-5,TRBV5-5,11,ASSPPGEKTQY
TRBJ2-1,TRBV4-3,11,ASSHDTYNEQF
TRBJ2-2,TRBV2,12,ATVGGAGTGELF
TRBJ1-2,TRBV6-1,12,ASSRTDSNYGYT
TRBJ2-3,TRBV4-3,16,ASSQDGRFTFPTDTQY
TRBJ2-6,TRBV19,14,ASSEELYSGANVLT
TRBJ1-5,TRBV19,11,ASTGTVNQPQH
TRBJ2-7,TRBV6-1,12,ASTEFGDSNEQY
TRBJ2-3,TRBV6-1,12,ASRETGGADTQY
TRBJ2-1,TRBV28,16,ASSSLTSGGAAYNEQF
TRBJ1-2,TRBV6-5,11,ASSYRDRGRYT
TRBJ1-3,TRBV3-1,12,ASSQGGGGNTIY
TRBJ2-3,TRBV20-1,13,SARDPTGESDTQY
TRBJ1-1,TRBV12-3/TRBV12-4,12,ASSRTDLSTEAF
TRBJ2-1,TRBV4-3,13,ASSQASSFYNEQF
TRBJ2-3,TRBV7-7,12,ASSLQAGSGTQY
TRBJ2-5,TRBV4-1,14,ASSHRGGGREETQY
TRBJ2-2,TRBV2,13,ASKVVQGGTGELF
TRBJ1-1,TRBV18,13,ASSLLQGREAEAF
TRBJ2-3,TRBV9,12,ASSPSWEGDTQY
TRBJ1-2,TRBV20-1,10,SARDQDYGYT
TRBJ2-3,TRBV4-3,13,ASSQGGVRTDTQY
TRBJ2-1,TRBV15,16,ATSRDLLAAEPYNEQF
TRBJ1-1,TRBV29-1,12,SARSGVRGTEAF
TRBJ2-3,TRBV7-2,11,ASSYTGTDTQY
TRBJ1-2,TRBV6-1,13,ASSQGGTGYDGYT
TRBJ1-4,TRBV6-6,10,ASSSGNEKLF
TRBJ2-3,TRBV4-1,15,ASSPLPLAGGSDTQY
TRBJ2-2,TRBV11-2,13,ASSLLQGATGELF